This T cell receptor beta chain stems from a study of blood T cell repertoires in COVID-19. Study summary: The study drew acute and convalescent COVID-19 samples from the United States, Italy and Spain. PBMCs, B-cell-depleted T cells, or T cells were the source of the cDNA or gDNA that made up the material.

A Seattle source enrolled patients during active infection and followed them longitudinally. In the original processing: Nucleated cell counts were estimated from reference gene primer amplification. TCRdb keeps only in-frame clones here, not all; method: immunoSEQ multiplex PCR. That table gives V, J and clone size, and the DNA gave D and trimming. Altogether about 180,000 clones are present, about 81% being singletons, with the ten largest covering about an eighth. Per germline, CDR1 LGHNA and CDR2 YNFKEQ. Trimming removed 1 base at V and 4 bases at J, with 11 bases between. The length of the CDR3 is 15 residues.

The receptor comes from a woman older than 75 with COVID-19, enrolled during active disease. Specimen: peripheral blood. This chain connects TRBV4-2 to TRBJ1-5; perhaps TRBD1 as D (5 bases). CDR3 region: CASSQGFRANQPQHF. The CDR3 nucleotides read TGTGCCAGCAGCCAAGGTTTCAGGGCAAATCAGCCCCAGCATTTT.